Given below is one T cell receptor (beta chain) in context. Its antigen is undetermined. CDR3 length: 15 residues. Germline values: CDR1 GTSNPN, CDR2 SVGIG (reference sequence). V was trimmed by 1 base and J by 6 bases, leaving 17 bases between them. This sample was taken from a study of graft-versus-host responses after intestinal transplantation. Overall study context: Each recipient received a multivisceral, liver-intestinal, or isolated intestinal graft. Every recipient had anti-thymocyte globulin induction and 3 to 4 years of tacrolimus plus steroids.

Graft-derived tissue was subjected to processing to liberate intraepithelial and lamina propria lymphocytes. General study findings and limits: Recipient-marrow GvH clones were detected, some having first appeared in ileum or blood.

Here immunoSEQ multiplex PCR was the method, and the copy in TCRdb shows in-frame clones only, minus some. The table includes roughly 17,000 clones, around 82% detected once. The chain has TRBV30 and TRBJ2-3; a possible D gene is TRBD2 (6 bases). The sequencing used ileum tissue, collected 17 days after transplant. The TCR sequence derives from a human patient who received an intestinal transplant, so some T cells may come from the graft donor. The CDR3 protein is CAWSEGSGSLDTQYF. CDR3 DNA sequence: TGTGCCTGGAGTGAGGGTAGCGGTTCCTTGGATACGCAGTATTTT.